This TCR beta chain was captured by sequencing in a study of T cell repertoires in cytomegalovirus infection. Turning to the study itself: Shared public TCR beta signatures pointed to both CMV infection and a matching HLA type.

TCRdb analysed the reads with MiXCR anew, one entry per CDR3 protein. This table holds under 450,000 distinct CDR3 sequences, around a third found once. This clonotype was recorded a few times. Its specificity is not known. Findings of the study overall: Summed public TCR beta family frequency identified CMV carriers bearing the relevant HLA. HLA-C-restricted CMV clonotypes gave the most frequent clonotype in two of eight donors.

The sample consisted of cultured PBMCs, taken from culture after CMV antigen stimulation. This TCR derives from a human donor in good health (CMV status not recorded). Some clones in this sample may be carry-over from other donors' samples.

The CDR3 sequence: CASTSVAGGDEQFF. CDR3 DNA sequence: TGTGCCAGCACCTCCGTGGCGGGAGGCGATGAGCAGTTCTTC. V is TRBV12-3 or TRBV12-4 and J is TRBJ2-1; 8 bases map to TRBD2. V lost 7 bases to trimming and J lost 8 bases; unmatched junction nucleotides: 10. The CDR3 length is 14 residues.